A selection of T cell receptor beta chains follows, all from one sample in a study of blood T cell repertoires in COVID-19. The table came from immunoSEQ multiplex PCR; TCRdb's copy has only in-frame clones and leaves some out. The top ten clones hold 0.7% to 0.9% of a sample with a few hundred thousand clones, roughly 88% of them seen once. The sample consisted of peripheral blood. The receptors originated from a human donor with COVID-19, enrolled during active disease. The donor label of this sample is uncertain. Each CDR3 is given with its conserved first and last residue. The D gene is left open where the match is weak. Clone sizes are given selectively: once, few, many, or a class where the clone is expanded.

. | TRBJ2-7 | TRBD1 | TRBV28 | 13 | TGTGCCATCGGGACAGGGACCTTGGGGGAGCAGTACTTC | CAIGTGTLGEQYF
. | TRBJ2-5 | . | TRBV5-6 | 13 | TGTGCCAGCAGCTGGAATAGGCGGGAGACCCAGTACTTC | CASSWNRRETQYF
. | TRBJ1-4 | . | TRBV21-1 | 18 | TGTGCCAGCAGCAAAGCGCTTTCGGGGGTAGAGACGATCGAAAAACTGTTTTTT | CASSKALSGVETIEKLFF
. | TRBJ1-1 | . | TRBV27 | 15 | TGTGCCAGCAGCCTGCCGGACAGTATGAACACTGAAGCTTTCTTT | CASSLPDSMNTEAFF
few | TRBJ1-1 | . | TRBV5-1 | 15 | TGCGCCAGCAGATTGGCTGGCACACCGAACACTGAAGCTTTCTTT | CASRLAGTPNTEAFF
. | TRBJ2-3 | TRBD2 | TRBV7-8 | 18 | TGTGCCAGCAGCTTGAGACCTAGCGGAGCCGACTTCCCGGATACGCAGTATTTT | CASSLRPSGADFPDTQYF
. | TRBJ2-7 | . | TRBV7-2 | 14 | TGTGCCAGCAGTCACCTGAAGGGAGGCCACGAGCAGTACTTC | CASSHLKGGHEQYF
. | TRBJ1-1 | . | TRBV2 | 16 | TGTGCCAGCAGTGATGGTTCAGGGGACGTTAACACTGAAGCTTTCTTT | CASSDGSGDVNTEAFF
. | TRBJ1-2 | TRBD1 | TRBV25-1 | 14 | TGTGCCAGCAGACCTGCAGGGGGCCAGGATGGCTACACCTTC | CASRPAGGQDGYTF
. | TRBJ2-1 | . | TRBV4-2 | 14 | TGTGCCAGCAGCGAGATTAAGGGGTTGAATGAGCAGTTCTTC | CASSEIKGLNEQFF
. | TRBJ1-1 | . | TRBV12-3/TRBV12-4 | 12 | TGTGCCAGCAGCAATCCCGGGGGTGAAGCTTTCTTT | CASSNPGGEAFF
. | TRBJ2-3 | . | TRBV7-2 | 15 | TGTGCCAGCAGCTTAGTAGCCGGGAGAACGGATACGCAGTATTTT | CASSLVAGRTDTQYF
once | TRBJ1-5 | . | TRBV7-9 | 14 | TGTGCCAGCAGCTCCCTTAATAGCAATCAGCCCCAGCATTTT | CASSSLNSNQPQHF
once | TRBJ1-2 | TRBD1 | TRBV7-3 | 14 | TGTGCCAGCAGCACCCAACAGGGGGCTAAGGGCTACACCTTC | CASSTQQGAKGYTF